This TCR beta chain was retrieved from a study of control samples from healthy donors and cancer patients. The ends lost 7 bases at V and 5 bases at J; junction bases unmatched: 22. The CDR3 runs to 20 residues. CDR1 SGHNT and CDR2 YENEEA come from the germline V gene. The data were produced by immunoSEQ multiplex PCR, yet TCRdb's version contains in-frame clones alone and is incomplete. This table has approximately 150,000 clones, roughly 94% appearing once. This clonotype originated in a man aged 40-49 years in good health. V is TRBV11-3 and J is TRBJ1-5; 11 bases map to TRBD1. Specimen: blood. For the CDR3, the DNA is TGTGCCAGCAAAGCCCCGTCGGACAGGGGGCCCCCGAAGCCTTATCAGCCCCAGCATTTT. As protein: CASKAPSDRGPPKPYQPQHF.